This T cell receptor beta chain was documented in a study of T cell responses to AZD1222 COVID-19 vaccine. As for this clone: The antigen is not known.

The study, taken as a whole, reports: Targets within unmutated variant regions were reportedly found for nearly half of spike-specific TCRs. Distributed over spike, vaccine-associated CD4 TCRs predominated at 160-218 and 743-854. After the peak T cell response, and only then, were repertoires sampled.

The V gene end was trimmed by 7 bases and the J gene end by 7 bases; junction bases not matched to a gene: 9. This CDR3 spans 14 amino acids. The germline V gene has CDR1 SGHTA and CDR2 FQGNSA. Data came from immunoSEQ multiplex PCR; TCRdb stores just in-frame clones and leaves some out. The repertoire has fewer than 150,000 clones, about 89% of them found once; the top ten carry approximately 9.8%. The chain links TRBV7-2 to TRBJ1-3, with TRBD1 identical over 8 bases. The TCR sequence derives from an adult who received the AZD1222 COVID-19 vaccine. This material consisted of peripheral blood, taken 28 days after the second AZD1222 dose. CDR3 DNA sequence: TGTGCCAGCAAAAGCGACAGGGGATCGAACACCATATATTTT. This sequence encodes CASKSDRGSNTIYF.